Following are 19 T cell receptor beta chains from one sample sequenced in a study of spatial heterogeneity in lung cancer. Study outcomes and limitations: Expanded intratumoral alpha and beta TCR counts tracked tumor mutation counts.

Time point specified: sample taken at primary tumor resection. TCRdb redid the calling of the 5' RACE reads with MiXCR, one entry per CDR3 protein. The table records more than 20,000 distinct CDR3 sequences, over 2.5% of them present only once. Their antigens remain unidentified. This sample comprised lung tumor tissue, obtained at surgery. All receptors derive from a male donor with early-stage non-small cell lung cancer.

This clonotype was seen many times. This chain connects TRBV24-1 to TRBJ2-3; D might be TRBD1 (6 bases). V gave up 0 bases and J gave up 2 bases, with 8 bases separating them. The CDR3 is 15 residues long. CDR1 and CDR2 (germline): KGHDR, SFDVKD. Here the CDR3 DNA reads TGTGCCACCAGTGATTTGCAGGGACACACAGATACGCAGTATTTT. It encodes CATSDLQGHTDTQYF.

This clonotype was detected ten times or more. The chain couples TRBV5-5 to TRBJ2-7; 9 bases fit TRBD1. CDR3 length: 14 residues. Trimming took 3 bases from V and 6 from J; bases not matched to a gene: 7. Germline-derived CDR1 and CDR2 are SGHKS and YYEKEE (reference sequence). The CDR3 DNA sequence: TGTGCCAGCAGCTCGGGACAGGGTTTCAGCGAGCAGTACTTC. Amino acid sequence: CASSSGQGFSEQYF.

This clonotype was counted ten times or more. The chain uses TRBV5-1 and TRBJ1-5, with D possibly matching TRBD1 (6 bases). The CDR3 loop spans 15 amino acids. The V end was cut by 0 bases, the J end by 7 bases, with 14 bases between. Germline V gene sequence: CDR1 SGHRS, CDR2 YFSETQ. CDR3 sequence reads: CASSLVGGAPQPQHF. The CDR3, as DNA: TGCGCCAGCAGCTTGGTTGGGGGCGCGCCGCAGCCCCAGCATTTT.

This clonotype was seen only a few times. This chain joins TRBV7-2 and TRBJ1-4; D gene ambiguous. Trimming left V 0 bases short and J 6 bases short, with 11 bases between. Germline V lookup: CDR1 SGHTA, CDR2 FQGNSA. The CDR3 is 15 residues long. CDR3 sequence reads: CASSLAVGGDEKLFF. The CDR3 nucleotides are TGTGCCAGCAGCTTAGCGGTTGGCGGCGATGAAAAACTGTTTTTT.

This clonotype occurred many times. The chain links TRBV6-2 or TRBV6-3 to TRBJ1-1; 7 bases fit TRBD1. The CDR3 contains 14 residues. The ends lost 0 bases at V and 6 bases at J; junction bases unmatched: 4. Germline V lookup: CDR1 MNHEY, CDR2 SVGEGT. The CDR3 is CASSYSTGVAEAFF. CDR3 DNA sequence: TGTGCCAGCAGTTACTCTACAGGGGTTGCTGAAGCTTTCTTT.

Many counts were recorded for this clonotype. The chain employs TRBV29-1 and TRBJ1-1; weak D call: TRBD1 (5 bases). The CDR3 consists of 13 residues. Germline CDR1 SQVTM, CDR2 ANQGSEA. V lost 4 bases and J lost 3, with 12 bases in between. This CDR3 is CSVGTRHYTEAFF. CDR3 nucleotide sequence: TGCAGCGTTGGGACAAGGCACTACACTGAAGCTTTCTTT.

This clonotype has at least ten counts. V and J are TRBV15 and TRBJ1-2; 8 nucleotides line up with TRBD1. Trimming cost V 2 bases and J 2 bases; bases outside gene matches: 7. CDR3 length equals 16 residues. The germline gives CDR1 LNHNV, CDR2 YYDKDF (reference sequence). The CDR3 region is CATSRNQGALNYGYTF. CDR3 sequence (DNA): TGTGCCACCAGCAGAAACCAGGGGGCCTTAAACTATGGCTACACCTTC.

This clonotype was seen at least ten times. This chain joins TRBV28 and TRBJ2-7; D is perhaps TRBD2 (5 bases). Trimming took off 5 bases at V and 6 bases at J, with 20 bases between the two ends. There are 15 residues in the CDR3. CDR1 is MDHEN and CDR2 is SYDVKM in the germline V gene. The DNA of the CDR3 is TGTGCCAGCAGTCCCCCTGGGAGCGGAATATTCGAGCAGTACTTC. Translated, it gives CASSPPGSGIFEQYF.

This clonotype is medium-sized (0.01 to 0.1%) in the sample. The CDR3: CASSRAGTGFF. CDR3 coding DNA: TGTGCCAGCAGCCGAGCCGGGACAGGGTTCTTC. The V call is TRBV12-3 or TRBV12-4, the J call TRBJ2-1; 8 positions match TRBD1. V lost 6 bases and J lost 15; bases outside the gene matches: 7. CDR3 size: 11 residues.

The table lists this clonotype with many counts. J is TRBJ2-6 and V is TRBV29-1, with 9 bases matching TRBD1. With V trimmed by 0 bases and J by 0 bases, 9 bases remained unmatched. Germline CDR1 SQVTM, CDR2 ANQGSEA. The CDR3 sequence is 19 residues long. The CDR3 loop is CSVEDRGTGKLSGANVLTF. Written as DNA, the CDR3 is TGCAGCGTTGAAGATCGGGGGACAGGGAAACTCTCTGGGGCCAACGTCCTGACTTTC.

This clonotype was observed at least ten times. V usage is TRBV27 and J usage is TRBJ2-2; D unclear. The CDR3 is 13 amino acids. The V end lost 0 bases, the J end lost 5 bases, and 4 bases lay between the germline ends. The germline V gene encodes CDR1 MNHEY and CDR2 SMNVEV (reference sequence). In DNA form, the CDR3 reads TGTGCCAGCAGTTTATCGTGGACCGGGGAGCTGTTTTTT. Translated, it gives CASSLSWTGELFF.

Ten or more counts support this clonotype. CDR3 in DNA: TGCGCCACTTCGAAGGGGGCAACTAATGAAAAACTGTTTTTT. This gives the protein CATSKGATNEKLFF. This chain uses TRBV4-1 with TRBJ1-4, with a possible D match to TRBD1 (6 bases). The CDR3 has 14 residues. Germline CDR1 and CDR2: MGHRA and YSYEKL. V was pared by 10 bases and J by 0 bases, with 12 bases between.

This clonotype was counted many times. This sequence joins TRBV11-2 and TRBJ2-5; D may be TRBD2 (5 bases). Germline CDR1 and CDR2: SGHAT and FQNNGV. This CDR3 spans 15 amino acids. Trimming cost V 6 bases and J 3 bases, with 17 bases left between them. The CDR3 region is CASRLSPLGEETQYF. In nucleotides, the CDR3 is TGTGCCAGCAGACTTTCCCCCCTGGGAGAAGAGACCCAGTACTTC.

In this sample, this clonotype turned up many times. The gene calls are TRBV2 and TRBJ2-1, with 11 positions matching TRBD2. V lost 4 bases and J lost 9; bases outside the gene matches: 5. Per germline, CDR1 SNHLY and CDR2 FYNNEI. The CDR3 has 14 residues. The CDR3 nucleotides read TGTGCCAGCAGTGGTAGCGGGAGGGGGACTGAGCAGTTCTTC. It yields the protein CASSGSGRGTEQFF.

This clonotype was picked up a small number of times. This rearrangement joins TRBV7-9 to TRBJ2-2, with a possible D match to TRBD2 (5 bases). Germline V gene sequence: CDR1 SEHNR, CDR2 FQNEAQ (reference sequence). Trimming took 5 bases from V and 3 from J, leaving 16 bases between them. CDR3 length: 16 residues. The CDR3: CASSVPGLGDTGELFF. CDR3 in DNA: TGTGCCAGCAGCGTACCCGGCCTCGGGGACACCGGGGAGCTGTTTTTT. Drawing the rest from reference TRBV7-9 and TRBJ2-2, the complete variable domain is DTGVSQNPRHKITKRGQNVTFRCDPISEHNRLYWYRQTLGQGPEFLTYFQNEAQLEKSRLLSDRFSAERPKGSFSTLEIQRTEQGDSAMYLCASSVPGLGDTGELFFGEGSRLTVL.

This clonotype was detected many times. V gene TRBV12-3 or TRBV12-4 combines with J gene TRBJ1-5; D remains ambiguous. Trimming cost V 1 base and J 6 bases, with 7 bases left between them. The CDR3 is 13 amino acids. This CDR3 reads CASSLGSGQPQHF. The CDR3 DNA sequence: TGTGCCAGCAGTTTAGGGTCAGGTCAGCCCCAGCATTTT.

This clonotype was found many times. The CDR3 nucleotides are TGTGCCAGCAGTTTCCTGACGGCGGGCCCTGAAAAACTGTTTTTT. It codes for CASSFLTAGPEKLFF. This chain uses TRBV27 with TRBJ1-4; D is unresolved. Trimming took off 3 bases at V and 7 bases at J, with 15 bases between the two ends. This CDR3 is 15 amino acids long. The germline V gene encodes CDR1 MNHEY and CDR2 SMNVEV (reference sequence).

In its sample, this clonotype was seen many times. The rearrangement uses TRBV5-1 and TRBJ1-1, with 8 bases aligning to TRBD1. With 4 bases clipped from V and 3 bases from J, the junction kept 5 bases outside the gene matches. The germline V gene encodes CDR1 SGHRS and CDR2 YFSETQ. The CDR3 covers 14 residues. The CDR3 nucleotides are TGCGCCAGCAGCCAGACAGGGGATGACACTGAAGCTTTCTTT. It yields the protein CASSQTGDDTEAFF.

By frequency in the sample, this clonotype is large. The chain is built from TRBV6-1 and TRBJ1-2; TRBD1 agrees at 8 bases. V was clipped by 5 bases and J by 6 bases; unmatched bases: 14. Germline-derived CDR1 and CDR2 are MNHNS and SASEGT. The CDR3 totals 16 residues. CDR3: CASSTGQGWSWNGYTF. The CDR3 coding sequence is TGTGCCAGCAGTACCGGACAGGGTTGGTCCTGGAATGGCTACACCTTC.